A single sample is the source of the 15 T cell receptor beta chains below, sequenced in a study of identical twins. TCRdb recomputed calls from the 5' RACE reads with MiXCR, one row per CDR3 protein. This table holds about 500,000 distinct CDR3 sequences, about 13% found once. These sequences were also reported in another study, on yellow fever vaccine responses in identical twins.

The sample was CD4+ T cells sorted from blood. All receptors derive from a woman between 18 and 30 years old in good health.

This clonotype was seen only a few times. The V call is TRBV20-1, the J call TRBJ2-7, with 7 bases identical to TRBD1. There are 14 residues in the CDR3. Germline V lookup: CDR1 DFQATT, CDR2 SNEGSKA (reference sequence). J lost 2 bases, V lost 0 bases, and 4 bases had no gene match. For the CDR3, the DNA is TGCAGTGCTAGAGAAGGGGGCGCCGCCTACGAGCAGTACTTC. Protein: CSAREGGAAYEQYF.

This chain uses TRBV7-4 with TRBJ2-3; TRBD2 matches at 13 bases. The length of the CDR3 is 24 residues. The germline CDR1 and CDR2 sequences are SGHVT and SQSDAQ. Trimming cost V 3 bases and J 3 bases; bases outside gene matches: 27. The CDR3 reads CASSFPGKRTSGGADVVRTDTQYF. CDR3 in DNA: TGTGCCAGCAGCTTCCCCGGGAAGCGAACTAGCGGGGGGGCCGATGTGGTTAGGACAGATACGCAGTATTTT.

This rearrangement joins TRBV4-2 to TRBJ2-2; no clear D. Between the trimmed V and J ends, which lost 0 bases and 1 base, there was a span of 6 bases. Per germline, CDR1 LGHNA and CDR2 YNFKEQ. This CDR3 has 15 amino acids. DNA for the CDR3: TGTGCCAGCAGCCAAGATGGCCTGAACACCGGGGAGCTGTTTTTT. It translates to CASSQDGLNTGELFF.

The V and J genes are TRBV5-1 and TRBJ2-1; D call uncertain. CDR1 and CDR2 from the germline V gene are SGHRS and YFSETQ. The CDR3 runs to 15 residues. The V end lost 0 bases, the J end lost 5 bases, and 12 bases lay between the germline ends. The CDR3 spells CASSLEGFTNNEQFF. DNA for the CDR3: TGCGCCAGCAGCTTGGAGGGCTTCACAAACAATGAGCAGTTCTTC.

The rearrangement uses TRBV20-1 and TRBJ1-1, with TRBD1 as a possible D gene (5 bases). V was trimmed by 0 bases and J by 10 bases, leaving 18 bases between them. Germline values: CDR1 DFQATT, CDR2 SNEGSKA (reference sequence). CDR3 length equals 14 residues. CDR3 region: CSARDIRSGLGAFF. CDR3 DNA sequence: TGCAGTGCTAGAGATATTAGGTCGGGACTGGGAGCTTTCTTT.

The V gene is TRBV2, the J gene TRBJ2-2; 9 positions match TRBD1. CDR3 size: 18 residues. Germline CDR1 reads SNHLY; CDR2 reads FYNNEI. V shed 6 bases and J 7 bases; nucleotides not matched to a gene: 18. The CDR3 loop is CASSARLKRDRVSGELFF. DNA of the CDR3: TGTGCCAGCAGCGCTAGATTAAAACGGGACAGGGTTAGCGGGGAGCTGTTTTTT.

The chain's CDR3 is CASSHQRGFYQETQYF. The DNA of the CDR3 is TGTGCCAGCAGCCACCAAAGGGGCTTTTACCAAGAGACCCAGTACTTC. V usage is TRBV3-1 and J usage is TRBJ2-5, with D maybe TRBD1 (5 bases). The CDR3 loop spans 16 amino acids. V gave up 3 bases and J gave up 0 bases, with 14 bases separating them. Germline V CDR1 and CDR2: LGHDT, YNNKEL (reference sequence).

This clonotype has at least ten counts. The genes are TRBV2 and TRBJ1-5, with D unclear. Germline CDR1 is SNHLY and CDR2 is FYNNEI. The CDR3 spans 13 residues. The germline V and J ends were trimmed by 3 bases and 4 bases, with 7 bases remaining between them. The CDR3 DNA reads TGTGCCAGCAGTGACAGGTCTAATCAGCCCCAGCATTTT. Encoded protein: CASSDRSNQPQHF.

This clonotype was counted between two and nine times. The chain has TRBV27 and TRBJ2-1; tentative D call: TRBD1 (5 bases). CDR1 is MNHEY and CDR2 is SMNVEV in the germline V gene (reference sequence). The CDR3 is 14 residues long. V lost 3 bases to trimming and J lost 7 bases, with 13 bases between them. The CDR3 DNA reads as TGTGCCAGCAGTTTCAGGGAATACGAGAATGAGCAGTTCTTC. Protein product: CASSFREYENEQFF.

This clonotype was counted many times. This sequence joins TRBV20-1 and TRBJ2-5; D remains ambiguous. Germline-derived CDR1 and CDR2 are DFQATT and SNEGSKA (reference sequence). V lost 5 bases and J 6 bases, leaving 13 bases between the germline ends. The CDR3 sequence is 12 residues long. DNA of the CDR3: TGCAGTGCTCGCGCAGGCATGCAGACCCAGTACTTC. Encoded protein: CSARAGMQTQYF.

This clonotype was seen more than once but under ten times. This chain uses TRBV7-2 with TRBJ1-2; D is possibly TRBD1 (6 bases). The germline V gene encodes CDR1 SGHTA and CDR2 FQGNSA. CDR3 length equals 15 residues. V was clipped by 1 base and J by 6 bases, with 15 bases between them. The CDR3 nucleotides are TGTGCCAGCAGCTTAGTAGGGGGGCGCGAGGATGGCTACACCTTC. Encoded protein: CASSLVGGREDGYTF.

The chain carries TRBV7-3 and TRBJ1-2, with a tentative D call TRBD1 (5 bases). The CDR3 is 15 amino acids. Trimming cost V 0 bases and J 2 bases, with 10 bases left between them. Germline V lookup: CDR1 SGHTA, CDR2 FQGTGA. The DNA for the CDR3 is TGTGCCAGCAGCTTAACAGGGGCAGGGAACTATGGCTACACCTTC. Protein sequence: CASSLTGAGNYGYTF.

The CDR3 coding sequence is TGTGCCAGCAGTGGGGACACGGGATCATTGCAGCCCCAGCATTTT. Protein sequence: CASSGDTGSLQPQHF. The chain employs TRBV25-1 and TRBJ1-5, with TRBD1 as a possible D gene (6 bases). The CDR3 is 15 residues long. The germline V gene has CDR1 MGHDK and CDR2 SYGVNS. With 4 bases removed from V and 7 bases from J, the gap between germline ends came to 17 bases.

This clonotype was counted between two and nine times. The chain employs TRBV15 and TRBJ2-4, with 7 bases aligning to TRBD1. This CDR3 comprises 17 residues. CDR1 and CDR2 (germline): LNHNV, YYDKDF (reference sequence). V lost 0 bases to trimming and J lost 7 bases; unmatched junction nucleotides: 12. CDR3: CATSRDVSTGAANIQYF. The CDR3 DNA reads TGTGCCACCAGCAGAGATGTGAGTACAGGGGCGGCGAACATTCAGTACTTC. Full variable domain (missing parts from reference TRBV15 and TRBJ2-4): DAMVIQNPRYQVTQFGKPVTLSCSQTLNHNVMYWYQQKSSQAPKLLFHYYDKDFNNEADTPDNFQSRRPNTSFCFLDIRSPGLGDTAMYLCATSRDVSTGAANIQYFGAGTRLSVL.

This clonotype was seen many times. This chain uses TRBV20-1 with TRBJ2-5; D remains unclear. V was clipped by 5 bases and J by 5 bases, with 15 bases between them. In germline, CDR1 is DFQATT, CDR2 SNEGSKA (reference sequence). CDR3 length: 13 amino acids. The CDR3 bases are TGCAGTGCTCAGACTGCCTTAACTGAGACCCAGTACTTC. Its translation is CSAQTALTETQYF.